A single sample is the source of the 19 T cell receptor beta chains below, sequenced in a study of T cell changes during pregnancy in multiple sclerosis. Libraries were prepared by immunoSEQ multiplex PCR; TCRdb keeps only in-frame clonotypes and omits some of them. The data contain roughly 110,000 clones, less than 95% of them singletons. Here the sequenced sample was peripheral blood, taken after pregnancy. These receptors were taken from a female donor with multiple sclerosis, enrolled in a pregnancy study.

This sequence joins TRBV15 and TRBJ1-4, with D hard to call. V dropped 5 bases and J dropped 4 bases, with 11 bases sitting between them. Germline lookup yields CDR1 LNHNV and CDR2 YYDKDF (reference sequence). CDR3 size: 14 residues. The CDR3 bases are TGTGCCACCAGCCCCGGCGGAAGTAATGAAAAACTGTTTTTT. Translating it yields CATSPGGSNEKLFF.

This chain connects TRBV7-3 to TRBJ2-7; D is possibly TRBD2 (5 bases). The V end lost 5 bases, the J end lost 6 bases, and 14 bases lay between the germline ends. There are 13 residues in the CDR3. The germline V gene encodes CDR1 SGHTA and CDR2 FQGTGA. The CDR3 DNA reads TGTGCCAGCAGCATATCTGCCCGGGGCGAGCAGTACTTC. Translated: CASSISARGEQYF.

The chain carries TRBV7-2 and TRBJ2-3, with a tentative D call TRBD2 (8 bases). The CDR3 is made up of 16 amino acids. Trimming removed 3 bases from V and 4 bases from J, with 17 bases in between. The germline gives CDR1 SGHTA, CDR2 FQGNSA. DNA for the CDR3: TGTGCCAGCAGCTTGACAGGGCGGGGGGTTTCAGATACGCAGTATTTT. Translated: CASSLTGRGVSDTQYF.

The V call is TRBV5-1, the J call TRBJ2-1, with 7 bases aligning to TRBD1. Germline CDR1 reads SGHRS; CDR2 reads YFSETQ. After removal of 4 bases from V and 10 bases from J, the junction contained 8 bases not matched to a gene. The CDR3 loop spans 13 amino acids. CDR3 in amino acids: CASSTGTDGEQFF. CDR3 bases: TGCGCCAGCAGCACCGGGACAGATGGGGAGCAGTTCTTC.

The DNA of the CDR3 is TGCGCCAGCAGCTTGGTAGACAGGGGCTACACCGGGGAGCTGTTTTTT. It specifies CASSLVDRGYTGELFF. The chain couples TRBV5-1 to TRBJ2-2; the match to TRBD1 covers 8 bases. CDR1 is SGHRS, CDR2 YFSETQ, per germline. Trimming removed 0 bases from V and 3 bases from J; junction bases left unmatched: 4. This CDR3 contains 16 residues.

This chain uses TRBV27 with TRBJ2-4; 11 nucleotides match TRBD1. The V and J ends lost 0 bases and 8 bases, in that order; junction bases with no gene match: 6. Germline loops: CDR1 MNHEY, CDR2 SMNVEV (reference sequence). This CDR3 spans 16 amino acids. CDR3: CASSLSGTGGRDIQYF. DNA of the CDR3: TGTGCCAGCAGTTTATCCGGGACAGGGGGGAGAGACATTCAGTACTTC.

The CDR3 spells CASTVKRDSREQYF. DNA for the CDR3: TGTGCCAGCACGGTCAAGCGGGATTCTCGCGAGCAGTACTTC. V and J are TRBV6-1 and TRBJ2-7; TRBD2 matches at 7 bases. Germline V gene data show CDR1 as MNHNS and CDR2 as SASEGT. V shed 7 bases and J 6 bases; nucleotides not matched to a gene: 12. This CDR3 comprises 14 residues.

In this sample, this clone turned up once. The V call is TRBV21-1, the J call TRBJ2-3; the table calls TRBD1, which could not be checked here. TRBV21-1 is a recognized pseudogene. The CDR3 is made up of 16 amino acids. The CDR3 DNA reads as TGTGCCAGCGGACGTATGTGCACAGGGACCACAGATACGCAGTATTTT. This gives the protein CASGRMCTGTTDTQYF.

The CDR3 region is CASSPVGSEAFF. The CDR3 coding sequence is TGTGCCAGCAGCCCTGTCGGGAGTGAAGCTTTCTTT. The genes are TRBV5-6 and TRBJ1-1, with D uncertain. The CDR3 is made up of 12 amino acids. Germline assignment: CDR1 SGHDT and CDR2 YYEEEE. Between the trimmed V and J ends, which lost 4 bases and 7 bases, there was a span of 11 bases.

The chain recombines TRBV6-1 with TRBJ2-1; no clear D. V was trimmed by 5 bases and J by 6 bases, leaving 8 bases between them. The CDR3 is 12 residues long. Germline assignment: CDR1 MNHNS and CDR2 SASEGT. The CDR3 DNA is TGTGCCAGCAGTCTCACATTCAATGAGCAGTTCTTC. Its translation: CASSLTFNEQFF.

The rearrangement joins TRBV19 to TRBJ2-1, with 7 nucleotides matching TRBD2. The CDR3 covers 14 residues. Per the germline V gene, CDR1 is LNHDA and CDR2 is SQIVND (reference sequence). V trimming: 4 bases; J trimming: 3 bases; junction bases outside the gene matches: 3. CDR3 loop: CASSRSSGYNEQFF. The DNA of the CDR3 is TGTGCCAGTAGTAGGTCTAGCGGCTACAATGAGCAGTTCTTC.

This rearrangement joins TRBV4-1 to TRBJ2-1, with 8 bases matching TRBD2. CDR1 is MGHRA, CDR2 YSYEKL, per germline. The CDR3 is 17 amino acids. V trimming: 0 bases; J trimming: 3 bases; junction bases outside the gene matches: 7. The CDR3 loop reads CASSQEGGLAIYNEQFF. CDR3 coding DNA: TGCGCCAGCAGCCAAGAAGGAGGACTAGCCATCTACAATGAGCAGTTCTTC.

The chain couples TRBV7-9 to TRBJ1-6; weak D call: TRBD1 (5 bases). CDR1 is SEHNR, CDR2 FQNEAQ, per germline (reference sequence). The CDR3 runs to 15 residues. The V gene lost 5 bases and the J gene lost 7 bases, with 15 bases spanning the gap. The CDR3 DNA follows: TGTGCCAGCAGCGGGCGGACATTGGGAAATTCACCCCTCCACTTT. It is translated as CASSGRTLGNSPLHF.

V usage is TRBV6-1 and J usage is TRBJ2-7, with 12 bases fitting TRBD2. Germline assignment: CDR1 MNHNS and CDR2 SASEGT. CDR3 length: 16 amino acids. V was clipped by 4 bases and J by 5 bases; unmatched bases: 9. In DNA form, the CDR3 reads TGTGCCAGCAGTGCTCGTGGACTAGCGGGATACGACGAGCAGTACTTC. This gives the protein CASSARGLAGYDEQYF.

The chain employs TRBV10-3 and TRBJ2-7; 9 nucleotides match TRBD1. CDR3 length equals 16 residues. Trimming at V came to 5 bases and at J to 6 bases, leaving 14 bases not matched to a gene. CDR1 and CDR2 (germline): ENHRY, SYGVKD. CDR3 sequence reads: CAISPLPGTGRGEQYF. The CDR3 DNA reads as TGTGCCATCAGTCCACTCCCCGGGACAGGGAGAGGCGAGCAGTACTTC.

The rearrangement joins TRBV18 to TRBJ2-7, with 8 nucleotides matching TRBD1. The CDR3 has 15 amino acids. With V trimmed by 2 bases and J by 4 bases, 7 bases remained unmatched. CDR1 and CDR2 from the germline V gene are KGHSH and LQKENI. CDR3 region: CASSPVRTGNYEQYF. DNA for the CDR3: TGTGCCAGCTCACCAGTAAGGACAGGGAATTACGAGCAGTACTTC.

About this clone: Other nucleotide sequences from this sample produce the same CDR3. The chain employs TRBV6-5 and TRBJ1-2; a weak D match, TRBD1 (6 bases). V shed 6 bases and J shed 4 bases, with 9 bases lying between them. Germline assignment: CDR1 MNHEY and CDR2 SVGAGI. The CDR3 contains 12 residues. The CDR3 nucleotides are TGTGCCAGCAGACAGGGTCTCTATGGCTACACCTTC. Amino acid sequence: CASRQGLYGYTF.

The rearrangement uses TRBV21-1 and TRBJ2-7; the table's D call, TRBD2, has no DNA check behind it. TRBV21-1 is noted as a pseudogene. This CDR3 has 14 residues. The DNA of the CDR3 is TGTGCCAGCCCCGCCGGGGAAAGGGCCTACGAGCAGTACTTC. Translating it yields CASPAGERAYEQYF.

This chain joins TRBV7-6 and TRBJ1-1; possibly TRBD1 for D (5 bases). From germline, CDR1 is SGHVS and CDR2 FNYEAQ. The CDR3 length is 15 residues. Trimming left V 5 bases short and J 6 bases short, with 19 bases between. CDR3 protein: CASSATTGGGPEAFF. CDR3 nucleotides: TGTGCCAGCAGCGCTACGACCGGGGGAGGGCCTGAAGCTTTCTTT.